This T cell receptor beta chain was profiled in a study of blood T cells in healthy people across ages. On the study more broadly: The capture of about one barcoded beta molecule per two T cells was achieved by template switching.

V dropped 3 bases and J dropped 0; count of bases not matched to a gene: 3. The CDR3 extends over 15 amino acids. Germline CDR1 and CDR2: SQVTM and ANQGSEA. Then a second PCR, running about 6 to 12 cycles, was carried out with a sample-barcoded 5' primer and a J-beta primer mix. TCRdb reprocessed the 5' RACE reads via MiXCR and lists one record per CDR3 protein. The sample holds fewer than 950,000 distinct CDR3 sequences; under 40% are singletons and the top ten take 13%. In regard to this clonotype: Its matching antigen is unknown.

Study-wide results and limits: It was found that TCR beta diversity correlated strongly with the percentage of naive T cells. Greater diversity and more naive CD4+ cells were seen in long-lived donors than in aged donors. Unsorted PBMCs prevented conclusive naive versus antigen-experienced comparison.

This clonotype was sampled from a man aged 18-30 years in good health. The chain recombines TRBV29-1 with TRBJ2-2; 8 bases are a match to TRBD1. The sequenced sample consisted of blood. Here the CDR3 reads CSVEADRANTGELFF. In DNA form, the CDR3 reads TGCAGCGTTGAGGCGGACAGGGCGAACACCGGGGAGCTGTTTTTT.